Listed below are T cell receptor beta chains from one sample, sequenced in a study of cytomegalovirus exposure and HLA in healthy donors. Using immunoSEQ multiplex PCR, the repertoire was profiled, and TCRdb retains in-frame clones only, with some absent. This table holds 95,000 to 150,000 clones, about four fifths found once. Sequences were obtained from PBMCs. The receptor set was obtained from a woman in her thirties or forties in good health and CMV-seronegative. The CDR3 runs from the conserved cysteine through the conserved F or W.

TRBV28,TRBJ2-1,CASKTRDEQFF
TRBV11-2,TRBJ1-1,CASSSQPTGTMNTEAFF
TRBV2,TRBJ2-5,CASSDWTSGGRETQYF
TRBV2,TRBJ2-2,CASSEQQGVTELFF
TRBV27,TRBJ2-7,CASSLRGIYEQYF
TRBV10-3,TRBJ1-5,CAISPGGTSFQHF
TRBV4-1,TRBJ2-1,CASSQENLGTAYNEQFF
TRBV19,TRBJ2-2,CASSAGGTNTGELFF
TRBV28,TRBJ1-2,CASSLLGTSYGYTF
TRBV11-2,TRBJ1-1,CASSFGQGMWTEAFF
TRBV6-5,TRBJ2-7,CASSSGGTRSYEQYF
TRBV7-6,TRBJ2-2,CASSYDSGGYANTGELFF
TRBV4-2,TRBJ2-5,CASSHTSLKETQYF
TRBV1,TRBJ2-3,CTSSARLAGAVTQYF
TRBV7-6,NA,CASSSGQGAYEQYF
TRBV5-6,TRBJ2-7,CASRRQGTNEQYF
TRBV2,TRBJ2-3,CASSETSGGTDTQYF
TRBV5-5,TRBJ2-7,CASSLSWDKDRIYEQYF
TRBV7-2,TRBJ2-7,CASSEYRDRGLFF
TRBV27,TRBJ2-7,CASSLSWTSGPYEQYF
TRBV12-5,TRBJ1-3,CASGSHPDRGGSGNTIYF
TRBV5-4,TRBJ1-4,CASSLWQNEKLFF
TRBV4-1,TRBJ2-7,CASSQPLGGMSSYEQYF
TRBV19,TRBJ1-2,CASTRGDRVVYTF
TRBV5-6,TRBJ2-7,CASSAIRDKVTYEQYF
TRBV27,TRBJ1-1,CASSLSLLMNTEAFF
TRBV5-3,TRBJ2-4,CARSRRGSAKNIQYF
TRBV7-3,TRBJ2-3,CASSLGGGFTDTQYF
TRBV7-8,TRBJ2-7,CASSLEREGEQYF
TRBV6-1,TRBJ1-2,CASSEAGGYGYTF
TRBV6-6,TRBJ2-3,CASSLTVSTDTQYF
TRBV18,TRBJ2-7,CASSPPGGPLSYEQYF
TRBV15,TRBJ2-5,CATSNRLAGARETQYF